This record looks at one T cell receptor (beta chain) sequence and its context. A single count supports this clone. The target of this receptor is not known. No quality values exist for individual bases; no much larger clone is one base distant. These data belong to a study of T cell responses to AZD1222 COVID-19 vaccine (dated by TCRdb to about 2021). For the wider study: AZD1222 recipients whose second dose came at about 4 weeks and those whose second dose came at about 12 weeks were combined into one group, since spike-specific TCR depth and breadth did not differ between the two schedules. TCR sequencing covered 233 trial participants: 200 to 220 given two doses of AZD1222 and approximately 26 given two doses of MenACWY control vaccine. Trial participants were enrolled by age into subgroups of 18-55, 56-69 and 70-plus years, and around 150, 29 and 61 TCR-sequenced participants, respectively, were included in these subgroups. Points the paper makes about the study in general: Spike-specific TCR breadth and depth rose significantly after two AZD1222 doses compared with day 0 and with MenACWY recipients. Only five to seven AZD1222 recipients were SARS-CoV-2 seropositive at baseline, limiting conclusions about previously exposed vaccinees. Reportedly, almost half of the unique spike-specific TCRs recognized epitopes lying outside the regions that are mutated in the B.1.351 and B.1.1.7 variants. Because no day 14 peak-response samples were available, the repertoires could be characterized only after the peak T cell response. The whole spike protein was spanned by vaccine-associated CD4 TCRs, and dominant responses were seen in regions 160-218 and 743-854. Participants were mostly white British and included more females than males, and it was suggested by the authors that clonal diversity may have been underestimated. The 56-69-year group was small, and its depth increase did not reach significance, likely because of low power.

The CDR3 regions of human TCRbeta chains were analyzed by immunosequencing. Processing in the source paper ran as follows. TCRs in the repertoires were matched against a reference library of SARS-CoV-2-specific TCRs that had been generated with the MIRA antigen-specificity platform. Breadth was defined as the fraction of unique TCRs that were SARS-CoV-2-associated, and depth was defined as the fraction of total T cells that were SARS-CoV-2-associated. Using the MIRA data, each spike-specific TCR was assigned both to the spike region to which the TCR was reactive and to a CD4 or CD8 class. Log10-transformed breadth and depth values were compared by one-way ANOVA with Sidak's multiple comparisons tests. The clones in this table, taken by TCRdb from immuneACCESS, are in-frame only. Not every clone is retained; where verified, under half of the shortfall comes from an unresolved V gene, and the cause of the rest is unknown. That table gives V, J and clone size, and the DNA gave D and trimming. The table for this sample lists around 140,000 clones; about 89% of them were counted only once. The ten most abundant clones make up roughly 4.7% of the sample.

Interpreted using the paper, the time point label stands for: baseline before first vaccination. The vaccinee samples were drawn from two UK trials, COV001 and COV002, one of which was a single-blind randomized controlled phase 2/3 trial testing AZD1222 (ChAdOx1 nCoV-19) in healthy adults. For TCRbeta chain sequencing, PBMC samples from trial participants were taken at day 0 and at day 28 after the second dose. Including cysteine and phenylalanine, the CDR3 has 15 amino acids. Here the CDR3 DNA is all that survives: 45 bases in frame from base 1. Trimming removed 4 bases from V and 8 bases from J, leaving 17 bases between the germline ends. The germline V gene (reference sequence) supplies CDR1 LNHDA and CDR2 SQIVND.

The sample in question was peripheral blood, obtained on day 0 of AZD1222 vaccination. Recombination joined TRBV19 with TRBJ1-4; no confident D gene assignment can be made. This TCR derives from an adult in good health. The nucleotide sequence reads TGTGCCAGTAGTACCACCCTCGCGTTGGGGGAAAAACTGTTTTTT. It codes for CASSTTLALGEKLFF.